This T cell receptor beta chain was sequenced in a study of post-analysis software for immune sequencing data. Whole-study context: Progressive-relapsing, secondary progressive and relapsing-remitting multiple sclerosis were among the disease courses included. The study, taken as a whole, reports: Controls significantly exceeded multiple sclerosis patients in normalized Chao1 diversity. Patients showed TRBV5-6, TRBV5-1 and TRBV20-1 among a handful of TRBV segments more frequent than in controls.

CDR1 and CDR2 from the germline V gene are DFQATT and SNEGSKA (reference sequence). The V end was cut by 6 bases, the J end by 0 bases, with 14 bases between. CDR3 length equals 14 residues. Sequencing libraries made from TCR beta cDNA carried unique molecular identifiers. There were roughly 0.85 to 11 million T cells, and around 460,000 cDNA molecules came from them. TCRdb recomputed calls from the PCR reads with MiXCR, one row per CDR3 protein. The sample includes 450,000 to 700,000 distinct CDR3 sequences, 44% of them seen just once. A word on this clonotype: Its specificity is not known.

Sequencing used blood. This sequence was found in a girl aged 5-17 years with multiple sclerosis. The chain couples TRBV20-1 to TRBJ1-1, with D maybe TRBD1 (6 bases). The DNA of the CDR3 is TGCAGTGCGCGAACGACAGGAATGAACACTGAAGCTTTCTTT. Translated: CSARTTGMNTEAFF.